This T cell receptor beta chain was captured in a study of cytomegalovirus exposure and HLA in healthy donors. PCR was performed using 60 Vbeta and 13 Jbeta primers. Generated by immunoSEQ multiplex PCR, the TCRdb table keeps only in-frame clones and is missing some. The table has 150,000 to 200,000 clones, around 84% seen once. Germline CDR1 and CDR2: SGHTS and YDEGEE. Between the trimmed V and J ends, which lost 4 bases and 8 bases, there was a span of 15 bases. The length of the CDR3 is 14 residues. The sequence derives from a woman aged 40 to 50 in good health and CMV-seronegative. This sequence joins TRBV5-8 and TRBJ1-4, with D unresolved. The specimen was PBMCs. CDR3 region: CASSPMEQREKLFF. CDR3 nucleotide sequence: TGTGCCAGCAGCCCGATGGAGCAGAGGGAAAAACTGTTTTTT.